This TCR beta chain was captured in a study of blood T cell repertoires in COVID-19. Study context: T cells, B-cell-depleted T cells, or PBMCs supplied cDNA or gDNA.

Only in-frame clones appear in the TCRdb table, and some are missing; sequencing was by immunoSEQ multiplex PCR. The sample has about 340,000 clones, around 82% seen once. The TCR originated in a man under 40 with active or convalescent COVID-19. Sequencing was performed on peripheral blood.

This chain's CDR3 is CASSQFPSSGNTIYF. The CDR3 bases are TGCGCCAGCAGCCAATTTCCTTCCTCTGGAAACACCATATATTTT. The chain joins TRBV4-1 to TRBJ1-3; D call uncertain. CDR1 MGHRA and CDR2 YSYEKL come from the germline V gene. The CDR3 extends over 15 amino acids. The ends were cut back, 2 bases at V and 0 bases at J, with 8 bases in the middle.